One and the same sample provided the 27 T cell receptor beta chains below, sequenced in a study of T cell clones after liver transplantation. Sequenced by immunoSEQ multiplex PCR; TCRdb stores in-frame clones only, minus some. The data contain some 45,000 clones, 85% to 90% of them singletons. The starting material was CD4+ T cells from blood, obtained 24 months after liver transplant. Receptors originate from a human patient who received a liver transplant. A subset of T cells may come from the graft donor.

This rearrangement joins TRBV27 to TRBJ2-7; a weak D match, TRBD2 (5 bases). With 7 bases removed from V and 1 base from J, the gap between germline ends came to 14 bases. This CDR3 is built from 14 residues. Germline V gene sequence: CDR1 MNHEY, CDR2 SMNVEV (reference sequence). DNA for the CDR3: TGTGCCAGCACTTTCGGTGGGGAGTCCTACGAGCAGTACTTC. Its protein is CASTFGGESYEQYF.

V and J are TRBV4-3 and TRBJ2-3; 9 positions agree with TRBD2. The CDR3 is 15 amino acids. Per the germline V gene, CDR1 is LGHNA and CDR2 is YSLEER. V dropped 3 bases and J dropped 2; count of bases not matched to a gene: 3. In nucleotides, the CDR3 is TGCGCCAGCAGCCAGCGGGGGGGCGTCACAGATACGCAGTATTTT. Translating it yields CASSQRGGVTDTQYF.

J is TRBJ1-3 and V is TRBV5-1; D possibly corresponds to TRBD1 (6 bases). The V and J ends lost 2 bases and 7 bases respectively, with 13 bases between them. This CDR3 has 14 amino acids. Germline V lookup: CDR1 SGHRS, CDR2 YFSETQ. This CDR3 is CASSFTGQGNTIYF. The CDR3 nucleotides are TGCGCCAGCAGCTTTACCGGGCAGGGGAACACCATATATTTT. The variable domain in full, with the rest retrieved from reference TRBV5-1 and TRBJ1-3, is KAGVTQTPRYLIKTRGQQVTLSCSPISGHRSVSWYQQTPGQGLQFLFEYFSETQRNKGNFPGRFSGRQFSNSRSEMNVSTLELGDSALYLCASSFTGQGNTIYFGEGSWLTVV.

This CDR3 reads CASSRGAEVNTEAFF. DNA of the CDR3: TGTGCCAGCTCACGGGGGGCGGAAGTAAACACTGAAGCTTTCTTT. The rearrangement joins TRBV18 to TRBJ1-1; D may be TRBD1 (6 bases). Germline V CDR1 and CDR2: KGHSH, LQKENI. This CDR3 is 15 amino acids long. V was clipped by 4 bases and J by 2 bases, with 14 bases between them.

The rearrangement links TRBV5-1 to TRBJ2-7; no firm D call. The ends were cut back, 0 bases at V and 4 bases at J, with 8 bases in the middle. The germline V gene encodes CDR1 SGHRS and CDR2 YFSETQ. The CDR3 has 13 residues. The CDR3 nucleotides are TGCGCCAGCAGCTTGGGACGTGTGTACGAGCAGTACTTC. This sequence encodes CASSLGRVYEQYF.

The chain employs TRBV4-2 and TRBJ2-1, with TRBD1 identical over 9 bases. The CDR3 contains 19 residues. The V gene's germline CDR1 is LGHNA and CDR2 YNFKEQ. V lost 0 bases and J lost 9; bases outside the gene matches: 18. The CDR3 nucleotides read TGTGCCAGCAGCCAAGATTTTATCCGGGACAGGGAGGAGAGGGGTGAGCAGTTCTTC. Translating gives CASSQDFIRDREERGEQFF.

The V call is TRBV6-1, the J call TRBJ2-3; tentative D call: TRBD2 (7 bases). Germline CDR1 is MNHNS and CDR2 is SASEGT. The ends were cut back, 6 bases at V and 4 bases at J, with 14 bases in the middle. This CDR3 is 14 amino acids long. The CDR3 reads CASSLGGGSDTQYF. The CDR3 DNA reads TGTGCCAGCAGCCTAGGGGGGGGTTCAGATACGCAGTATTTT.

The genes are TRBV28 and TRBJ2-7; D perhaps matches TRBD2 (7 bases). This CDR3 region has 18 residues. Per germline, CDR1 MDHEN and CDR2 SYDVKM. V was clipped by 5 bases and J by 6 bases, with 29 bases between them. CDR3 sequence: CASSPFGGRTTPRGEQYF. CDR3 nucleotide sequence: TGTGCCAGCAGTCCTTTCGGGGGGCGTACGACCCCGAGAGGCGAGCAGTACTTC. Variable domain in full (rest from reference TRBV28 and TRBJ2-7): DVKVTQSSRYLVKRTGEKVFLECVQDMDHENMFWYRQDPGLGLRLIYFSYDVKMKEKGDIPEGYSVSREKKERFSLILESASTNQTSMYLCASSPFGGRTTPRGEQYFGPGTRLTVT.

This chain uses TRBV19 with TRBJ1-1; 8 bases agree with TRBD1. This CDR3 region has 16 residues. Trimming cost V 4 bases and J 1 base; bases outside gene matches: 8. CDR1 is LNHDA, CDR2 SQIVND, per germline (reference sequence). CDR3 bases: TGTGCCAGTAGTAGCAGGACAGGGAACGGGAACACTGAAGCTTTCTTT. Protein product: CASSSRTGNGNTEAFF.

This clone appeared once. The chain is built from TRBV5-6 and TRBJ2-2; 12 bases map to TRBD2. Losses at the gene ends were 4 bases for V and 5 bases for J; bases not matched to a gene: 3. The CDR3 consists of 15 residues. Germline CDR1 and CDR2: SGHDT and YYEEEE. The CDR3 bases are TGTGCCAGCAGCCGGGGACTAGCGGGTACCGGGGAGCTGTTTTTT. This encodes CASSRGLAGTGELFF. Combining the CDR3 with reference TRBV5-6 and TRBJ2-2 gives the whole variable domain DAGVTQSPTHLIKTRGQQVTLRCSPKSGHDTVSWYQQALGQGPQFIFQYYEEEERQRGNFPDRFSGHQFPNYSSELNVNALLLGDSALYLCASSRGLAGTGELFFGEGSRLTVL.

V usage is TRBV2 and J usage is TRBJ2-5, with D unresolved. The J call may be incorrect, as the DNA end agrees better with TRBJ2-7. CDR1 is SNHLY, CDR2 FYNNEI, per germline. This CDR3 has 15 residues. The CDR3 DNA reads TGTGCCAGCAGCCACTCAGGACCCCTCGGCTACGAGCAGTACTTC. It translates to CASSHSGPLGYEQYF.

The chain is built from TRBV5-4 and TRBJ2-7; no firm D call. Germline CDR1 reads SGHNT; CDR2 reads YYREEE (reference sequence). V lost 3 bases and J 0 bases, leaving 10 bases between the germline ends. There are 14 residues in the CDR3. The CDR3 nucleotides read TGTGCCAGCAGCTCCGGACGGAACTCCTACGAGCAGTACTTC. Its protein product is CASSSGRNSYEQYF.

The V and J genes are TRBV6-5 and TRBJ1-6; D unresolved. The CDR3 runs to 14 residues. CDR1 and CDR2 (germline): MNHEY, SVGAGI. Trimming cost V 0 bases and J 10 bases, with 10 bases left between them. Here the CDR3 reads CASSYSTNGSPLHF. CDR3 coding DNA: TGTGCCAGCAGTTACTCGACAAACGGGTCACCCCTCCACTTT.

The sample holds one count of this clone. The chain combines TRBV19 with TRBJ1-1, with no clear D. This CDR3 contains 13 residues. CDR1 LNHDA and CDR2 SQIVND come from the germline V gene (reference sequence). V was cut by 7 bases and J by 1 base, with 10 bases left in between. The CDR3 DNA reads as TGTGCCAGTATTTCCGTAAGGAACACTGAAGCTTTCTTT. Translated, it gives CASISVRNTEAFF.

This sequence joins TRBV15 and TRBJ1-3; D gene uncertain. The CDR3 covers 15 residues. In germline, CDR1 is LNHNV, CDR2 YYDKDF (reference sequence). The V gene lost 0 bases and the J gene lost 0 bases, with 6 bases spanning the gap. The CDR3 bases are TGTGCCACCAGCAGAGAGGAGGGCTCTGGAAACACCATATATTTT. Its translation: CATSREEGSGNTIYF.

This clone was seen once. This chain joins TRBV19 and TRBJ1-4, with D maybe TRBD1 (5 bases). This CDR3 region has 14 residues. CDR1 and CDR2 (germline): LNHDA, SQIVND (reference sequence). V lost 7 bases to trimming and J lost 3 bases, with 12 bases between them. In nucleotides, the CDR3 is TGTGCCAGTACCCTAAGGGGAGCTAATGAAAAACTGTTTTTT. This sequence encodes CASTLRGANEKLFF.

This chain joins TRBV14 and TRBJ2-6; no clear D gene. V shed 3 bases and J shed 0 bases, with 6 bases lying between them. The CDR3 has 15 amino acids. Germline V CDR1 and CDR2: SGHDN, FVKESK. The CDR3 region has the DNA TGTGCCAGCAGCCAGATCAACTCTGGGGCCAACGTCCTGACTTTC. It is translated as CASSQINSGANVLTF.

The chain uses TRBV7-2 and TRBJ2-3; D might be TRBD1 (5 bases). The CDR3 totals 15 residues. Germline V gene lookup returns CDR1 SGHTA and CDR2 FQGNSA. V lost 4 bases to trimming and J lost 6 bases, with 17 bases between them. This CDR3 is CASSSRAPRSDTQYF. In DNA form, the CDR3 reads TGTGCCAGCAGCTCCAGGGCGCCCCGATCCGATACGCAGTATTTT.

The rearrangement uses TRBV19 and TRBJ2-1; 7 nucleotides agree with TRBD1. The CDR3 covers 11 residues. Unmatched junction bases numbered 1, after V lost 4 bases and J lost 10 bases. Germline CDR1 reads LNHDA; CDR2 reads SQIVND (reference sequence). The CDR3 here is CASSTDREQFF. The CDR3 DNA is TGTGCCAGTAGTACGGACAGGGAGCAGTTCTTC.

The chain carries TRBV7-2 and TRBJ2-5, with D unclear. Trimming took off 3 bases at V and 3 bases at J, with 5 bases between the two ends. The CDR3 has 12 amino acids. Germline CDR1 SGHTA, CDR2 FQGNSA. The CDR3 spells CASSLREETQYF. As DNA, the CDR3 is TGTGCCAGCAGCTTGAGAGAAGAGACCCAGTACTTC. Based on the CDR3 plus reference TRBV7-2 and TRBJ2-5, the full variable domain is GAGVSQSPSNKVTEKGKDVELRCDPISGHTALYWYRQSLGQGLEFLIYFQGNSAPDKSGLPSDRFSAERTGGSVSTLTIQRTQQEDSAVYLCASSLREETQYFGPGTRLLVL.

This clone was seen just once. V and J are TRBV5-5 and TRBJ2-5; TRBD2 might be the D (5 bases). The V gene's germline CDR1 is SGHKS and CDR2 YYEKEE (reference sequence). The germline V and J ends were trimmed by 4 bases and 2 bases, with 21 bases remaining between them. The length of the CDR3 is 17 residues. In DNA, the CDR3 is TGTGCCAGCAGCCCCTTCCCGGGCAGCGGTGGGCAAGAGACCCAGTACTTC. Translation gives CASSPFPGSGGQETQYF.

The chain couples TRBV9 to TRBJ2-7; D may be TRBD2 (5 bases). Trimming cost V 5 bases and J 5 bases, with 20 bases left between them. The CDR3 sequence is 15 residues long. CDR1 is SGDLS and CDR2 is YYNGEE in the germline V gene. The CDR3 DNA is TGTGCCAGCAGTCCGAGGGCTACCTTAGTCCACGAGCAGTACTTC. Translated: CASSPRATLVHEQYF.

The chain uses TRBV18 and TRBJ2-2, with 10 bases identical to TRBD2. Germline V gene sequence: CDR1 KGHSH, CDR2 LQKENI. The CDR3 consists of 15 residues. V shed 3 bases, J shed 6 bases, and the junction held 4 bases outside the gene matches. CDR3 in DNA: TGTGCCAGCTCACCCCTAGCGGGAGTTTCCGGGGAGCTGTTTTTT. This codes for CASSPLAGVSGELFF.

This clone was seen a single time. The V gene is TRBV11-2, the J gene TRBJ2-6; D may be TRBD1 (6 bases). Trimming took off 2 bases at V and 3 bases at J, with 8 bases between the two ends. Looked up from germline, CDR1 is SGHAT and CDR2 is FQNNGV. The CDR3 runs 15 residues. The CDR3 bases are TGTGCCAGCAGCTTACAGGGGAGTGGGGCCAACGTCCTGACTTTC. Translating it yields CASSLQGSGANVLTF.

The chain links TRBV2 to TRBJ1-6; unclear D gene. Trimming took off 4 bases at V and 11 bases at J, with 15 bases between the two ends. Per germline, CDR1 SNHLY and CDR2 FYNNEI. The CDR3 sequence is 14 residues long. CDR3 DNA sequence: TGTGCCAGCAGTGTGGTCCCCCTGAGGGCACCCCTCCACTTT. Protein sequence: CASSVVPLRAPLHF.

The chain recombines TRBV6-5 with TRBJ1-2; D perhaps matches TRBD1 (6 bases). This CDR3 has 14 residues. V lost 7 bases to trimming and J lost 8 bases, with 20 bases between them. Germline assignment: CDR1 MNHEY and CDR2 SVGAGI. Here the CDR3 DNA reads TGTGCCAGCAAACAGGGAGGCAGGGGAGCCGGCTACACCTTC. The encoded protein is CASKQGGRGAGYTF.

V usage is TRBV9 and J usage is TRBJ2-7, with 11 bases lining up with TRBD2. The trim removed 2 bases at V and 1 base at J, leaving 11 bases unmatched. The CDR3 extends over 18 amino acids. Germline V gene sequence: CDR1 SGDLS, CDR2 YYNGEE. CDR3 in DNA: TGTGCCAGCAGCGTTCTCATGGGCCTAGCGGGAGGTTCCTACGAGCAGTACTTC. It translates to CASSVLMGLAGGSYEQYF.